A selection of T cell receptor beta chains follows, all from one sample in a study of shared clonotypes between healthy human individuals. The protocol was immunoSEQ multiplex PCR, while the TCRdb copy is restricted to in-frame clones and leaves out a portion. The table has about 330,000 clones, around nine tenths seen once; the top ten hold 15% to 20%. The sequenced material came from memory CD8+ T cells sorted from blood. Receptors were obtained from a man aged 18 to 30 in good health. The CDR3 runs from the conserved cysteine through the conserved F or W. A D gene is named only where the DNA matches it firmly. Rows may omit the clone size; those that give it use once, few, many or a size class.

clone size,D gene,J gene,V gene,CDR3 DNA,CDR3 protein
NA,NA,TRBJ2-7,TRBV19,TGTGCCAGTAGTATAAAGACAGGAAGTTTATACGAGCAGTACTTC,CASSIKTGSLYEQYF
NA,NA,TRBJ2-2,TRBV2,TGTGCCAGCAGTGACGTCAGGAACACCGGGGAGCTGTTTTTT,CASSDVRNTGELFF
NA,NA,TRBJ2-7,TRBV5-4,TGTGCCAGCAGCTTACGGCAGGACGAGCAGTACTTC,CASSLRQDEQYF
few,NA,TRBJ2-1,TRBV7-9,TGTGCCAGCAGCTTATATGAGCTCAATGAGCAGTTCTTC,CASSLYELNEQFF
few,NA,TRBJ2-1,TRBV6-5,TGTGCCAGCAGTTCCACGAACAATGAGCAGTTCTTC,CASSSTNNEQFF
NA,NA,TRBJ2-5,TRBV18,TGTGCCAGCTCACCGATAAAATTGGAGACCCAGTACTTC,CASSPIKLETQYF
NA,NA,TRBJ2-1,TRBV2,TGTGCCAGCAGTGGGCAGGGTGGGTACGGAGAGCAGTTCTTC,CASSGQGGYGEQFF
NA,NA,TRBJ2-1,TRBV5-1,TGCGCCAGCAGCTTGGAACCGGGGAGCTCCTACAATGAGCAGTTCTTC,CASSLEPGSSYNEQFF
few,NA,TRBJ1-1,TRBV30,TGTGCCTGGAGTTTCGGGGTGAACACTGAAGCTTTCTTT,CAWSFGVNTEAFF
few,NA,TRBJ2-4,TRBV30,TGTGCCTGGAGTCCCCCTAGGGCCCCGATAGCCAAAAACATTCAGTACTTC,CAWSPPRAPIAKNIQYF
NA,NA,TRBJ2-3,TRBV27,TGTGCCAGCAGTCCCCGTCTAGGTGGATTAACGCAGTATTTT,CASSPRLGGLTQYF
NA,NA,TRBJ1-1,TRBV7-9,TGTGCCAGCAGCTCTTTGGGGGTTTGGTTTTTCACTGAAGCTTTCTTT,CASSSLGVWFFTEAFF
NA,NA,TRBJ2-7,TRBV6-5,TGTGCCAGCAGTACAGGGGAGGGAACCTACGAGCAGTACTTC,CASSTGEGTYEQYF
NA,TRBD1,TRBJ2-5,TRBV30,TGTGCCTGGAGTGGGGACAGGGGGACCCAGTACTTC,CAWSGDRGTQYF
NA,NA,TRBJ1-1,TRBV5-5,TGTGCCAGCAGATCCCCCGGGGGGGACACTGAAGCTTTCTTT,CASRSPGGDTEAFF
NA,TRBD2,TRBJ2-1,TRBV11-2,TGTGCCAGCAGCTCATCCTTGTTAGCGGGAGGTCAGTTCTTC,CASSSSLLAGGQFF
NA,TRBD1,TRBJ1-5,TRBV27,TGTGCCAGCAGTTCGGGACAGGGGAATCAGCCCCAGCATTTT,CASSSGQGNQPQHF
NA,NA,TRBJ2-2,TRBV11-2,TGTGCCAGCGAAATTTACGCGGACACCGGGGAGCTGTTTTTT,CASEIYADTGELFF
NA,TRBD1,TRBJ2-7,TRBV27,TGTGCCAGCACCACCCTGTTAGGGACAGGGGCCGCGGACGAGCAGTACTTC,CASTTLLGTGAADEQYF
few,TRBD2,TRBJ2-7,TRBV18,TGTGCCAGCTCACCCCCGGGACTAGCGGGGTACGAGCAGTACTTC,CASSPPGLAGYEQYF
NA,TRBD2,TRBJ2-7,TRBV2,TGTGCCAGCAGTGAGGGACTAGCGTCCTACGAGCAGTACTTC,CASSEGLASYEQYF
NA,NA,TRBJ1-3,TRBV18,TGTGCCAGCTCACCACCGAAGGGTTTAGGAAACACCATATATTTT,CASSPPKGLGNTIYF
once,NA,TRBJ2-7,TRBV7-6,TGTGCCAGCAGCTTATTAGGGCCGGCTGGGGCCGAGCAGTACTTC,CASSLLGPAGAEQYF
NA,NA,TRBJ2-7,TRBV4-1,TGCGCCAGCAGCCAAGAGCCACTGCTAGTTAGCTACGAGCAGTACTTC,CASSQEPLLVSYEQYF
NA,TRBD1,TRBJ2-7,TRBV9,TGTGCCAGCAGCGTAGATACCGGGACAGGGGTCCACGAGCAGTACTTC,CASSVDTGTGVHEQYF
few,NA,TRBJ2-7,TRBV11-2,TGTGCCAGCAGCCCCCTAATGGGCAGGGACCCTAACGAGCAGTACTTC,CASSPLMGRDPNEQYF
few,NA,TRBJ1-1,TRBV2,TGTGCCAGCAGTGATGACGTAGGGTGGACTGAAGCTTTCTTT,CASSDDVGWTEAFF
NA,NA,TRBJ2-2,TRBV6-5,TGTGCCAGCAGCTGGGATTTGAACACCGGGGAGCTGTTTTTT,CASSWDLNTGELFF
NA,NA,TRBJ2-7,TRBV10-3,TGTGCCATCAGTGAGCGGTACCAGCGGCCAACCTACGAGCAGTACTTC,CAISERYQRPTYEQYF
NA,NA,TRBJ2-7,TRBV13,TGTGCCAGCAGCTGGGGGCTAGCACGATACGAGCAGTACTTC,CASSWGLARYEQYF
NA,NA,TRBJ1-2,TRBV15,TGTGCCACCAGCAGAGATACAGGCGATGGCTACACCTTC,CATSRDTGDGYTF
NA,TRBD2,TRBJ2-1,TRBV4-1,TGCGCCAGCAGCCACATGGGACTAGCTATAAACAATGAGCAGTTCTTC,CASSHMGLAINNEQFF
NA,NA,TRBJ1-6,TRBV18,TGTGCCAGCTCACCACCGGGGGAGGATTCACCCCTCCACTTT,CASSPPGEDSPLHF
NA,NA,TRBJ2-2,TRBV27,TGTGCCAGCAGTTTAGGAAGGGCCGGGGAGCTGTTTTTT,CASSLGRAGELFF
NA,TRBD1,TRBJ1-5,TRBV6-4,TGTGCCAGCATCCCCGAGGGACAGGGCAGCAATCAGCCCCAGCATTTT,CASIPEGQGSNQPQHF
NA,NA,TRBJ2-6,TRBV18,TGTGCCAGCTCACCAAGGAGTAGCTTGGACTCTGGGGCCAACGTCCTGACTTTC,CASSPRSSLDSGANVLTF
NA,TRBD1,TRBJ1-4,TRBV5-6,TGTGCCAGCAGCTTGATACAGGGGAATGAAAAACTGTTTTTT,CASSLIQGNEKLFF
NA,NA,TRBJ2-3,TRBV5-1,TGCGCCAGCAGCTTGGAGACCCTCACAGATACGCAGTATTTT,CASSLETLTDTQYF
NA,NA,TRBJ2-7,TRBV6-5,TGTGCCAGCAGTTACAGGGGTTTGGGCGAGCAGTACTTC,CASSYRGLGEQYF
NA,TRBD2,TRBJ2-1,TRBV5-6,TGTGCCAGCAGCCAGGGACTACCGTACAATGAGCAGTTCTTC,CASSQGLPYNEQFF
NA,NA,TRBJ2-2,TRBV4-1,TGCGCCAGCAGCCAAGAAAGGGGCAGAAGAAACACCGGGGAGCTGTTTTTT,CASSQERGRRNTGELFF
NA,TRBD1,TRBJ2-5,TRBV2,TGTGCCAGCAGTGAACCCGGGACAGGGGGCTTGTGGGAGACCCAGTACTTC,CASSEPGTGGLWETQYF
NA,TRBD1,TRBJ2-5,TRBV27,TGTGCCAGCAGTTTACACATCAGGACAGGGGAAAAACAAGAGACCCAGTACTTC,CASSLHIRTGEKQETQYF
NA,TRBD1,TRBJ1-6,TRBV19,TGTGCCAGTAATACCCCAGGGGGCCTGAATTCACCCCTCCACTTT,CASNTPGGLNSPLHF
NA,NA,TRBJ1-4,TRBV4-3,TGCGCCAGCAGCCAAGATGTCGGAACGGGAGAAAAACTGTTTTTT,CASSQDVGTGEKLFF
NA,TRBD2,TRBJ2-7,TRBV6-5,TGTGCCAGCAGACCCCGGGGGGGCCTGTACGAGCAGTACTTC,CASRPRGGLYEQYF
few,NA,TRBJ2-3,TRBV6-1,TGTGCCAGCAGTGATTCTTTTCTCGTGGGCCACGGACCCACAGATACGCAGTATTTT,CASSDSFLVGHGPTDTQYF
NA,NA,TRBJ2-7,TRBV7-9,TGTGCCAGCAGCTCCCCGGCAGGGCCAAACGAGCAGTACTTC,CASSSPAGPNEQYF
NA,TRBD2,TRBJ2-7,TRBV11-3,TGTGCCAGCAGCCCACCCGGGACTAGCTCCTACGAGCAGTACTTC,CASSPPGTSSYEQYF
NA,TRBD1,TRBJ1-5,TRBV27,TGTGCCAGCAGTTTATTTTCCGGGACAGGCTTTAATCAGCCCCAGCATTTT,CASSLFSGTGFNQPQHF
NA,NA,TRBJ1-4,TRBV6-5,TGTGCCAGCAGTGCCCTACAGGACAATGAAAAACTGTTTTTT,CASSALQDNEKLFF
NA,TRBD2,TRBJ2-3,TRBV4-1,TGCGCCAGCAGCATTAGCGGGGGGGCCTTGCCAGATACGCAGTATTTT,CASSISGGALPDTQYF
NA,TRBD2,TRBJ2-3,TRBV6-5,TGTGCCAGCAGTTATGGGCTAGCGGGGGGGACAGATACGCAGTATTTT,CASSYGLAGGTDTQYF